This T cell receptor (beta chain) was profiled in a study of CXCR3-negative and CXCR3-positive naive CD8 T cells (dated by TCRdb to about 2019). Broadly, across the study: In total, some 150 million TRB reads were obtained, which works out to roughly 1.5 +/- 0.3 million reads per library. The TRBV-TRBJ cluster analysis covered naive subsets from a handful of donors and memory cells from 3 donors. Diversity and physicochemical repertoire analyses were performed on 11 donors pooled from two independent experiments.

Reads for this sample came from a NextSeq 550. The Human TCR Profiling Kit (MiLaboratory) was used to prepare UMI-labeled 5' RACE TRB cDNA libraries. The full amount of extracted RNA was used for cDNA synthesis, and the full amount of resulting cDNA was used for PCR amplification. The libraries were made side by side, with each library going through the same number of PCR cycles. In the original analysis: With a minimum of two reads required per UMI, MIGEC and MiXCR pulled out about 50,000 +/- 9,200 unique UMI-labeled TRB cDNA molecules from each library. On average, each library contained about 40,000 +/- 10,000 functional in-frame TRB CDR3 nucleotide clonotypes without stop codons. After each sample was downsampled to 5000 UMI-labeled TRB molecules, VDJtools was used to calculate diversity metrics such as normalized Shannon-Wiener and Chao1. Clonotype-size-weighted physicochemical properties of the central five CDR3 residues (interaction energy, strength, volume and Kidera factor 4) were computed in VDJtools. Based on TCRdb reprocessing of the reads, there is one entry per CDR3 protein sequence, and DNA is missing. The V and J calls shown here were made by TCRdb, not taken from the authors' results. The sample table records tens of thousands of distinct CDR3 sequences. Roughly 0.62% of the sample belongs to the ten largest clones.

Here is what the overall study found, with its caveats: Freshly isolated PBMCs were used for most assays because CXCR3 expression partially decreased after cryopreservation. Comparably high repertoire diversity was found in both naive subsets, whereas much lower repertoire diversity was found in memory CD8+ T cells. Compared with CXCR3-negative naive cells, CXCR3-positive naive cells had TRB CDR3s with higher hydrophobicity (lower Kidera factor 4), lower energy, and higher strength and volume indices. Within the same donor, TRBV-TRBJ usage looked similar between naive CXCR3-negative and CXCR3-positive cells, but memory cells had distinct patterns. Surface CD5, linked to self-reactivity in mice, was comparable between naive subsets; TCR interaction strength was therefore also inferred from TRB CDR3 physicochemical properties.

Each CD8+ T cell subset was flow-sorted in triplicate, and a few hundred thousand cells per subset were placed directly into RLT lysis buffer. Naive CD8+ T cells were defined stringently as CD45RO-CCR7+CD27+CD95- to exclude memory contaminants. Peripheral blood mononuclear cells were isolated from buffy coats using standard density gradient centrifugation. A FACSAria III was used to flow-sort naive CXCR3-negative and CXCR3-positive CD8+ T cells. Total RNA was extracted from sorted cells with an RNeasy Mini Kit. Reading the germline V gene (reference sequence) gives CDR1 MNHEY and CDR2 SMNVEV. The CDR3, from cysteine to phenylalanine, totals 13 residues. DNA is not on record. A note on this clonotype: It has no known antigen specificity.

The sequence was collected from a human donor in good health. Some clones in this sample may be carry-over from other donors' samples. Input material: naive CXCR3+ CD8+ T cells from blood. According to the study, the label for this sample's cell subset or site signals: CD45RO-CCR7+CD27+CD95- naive CD8+ T cells expressing CXCR3 (TNR3+). The chain is encoded by TRBV27 joined to TRBJ2-3. For the CDR3, the sequence is CASSFGVRDTQYF.